This T cell receptor (beta chain) emerged from a study of beta chain features in type 1 diabetes. Study-wide background: Patients did not differ from healthy donors in age, gender or cell yield.

This clone has just a few counts. Its target is not known. Unmatched junction bases numbered 10, after V lost 4 bases and J lost 9 bases. CDR1 MGHRA and CDR2 YSYEKL come from the germline V gene. CDR3 size: 16 residues. Points from the study as a whole: When Type 1 diabetes patients were examined, their TCRB CDR3s proved moderately but significantly shorter in all four CD4+ subsets. Patients' naive, central memory and Treg TCRB repertoires seemed closer to one another than those of healthy donors.

All of the isolated RNA was reverse transcribed, so expressed TCRB transcripts were sequenced. Assay: immunoSEQ multiplex PCR; the TCRdb copy retains only in-frame clones and omits some. Found here are about 260,000 clones, roughly 21% of them singletons; the top ten hold 0.028%. The V and J genes are TRBV4-1 and TRBJ2-1; 12 nucleotides match TRBD2. Sample: naive CD4+ T cells from blood. The clonotype comes from a woman aged 35 to 49 with type 1 diabetes. The CDR3 DNA reads TGCGCCAGCAGCCCTCGGACTAGCGGGGCGTGGGGTGAGCAGTTCTTC. It specifies CASSPRTSGAWGEQFF.